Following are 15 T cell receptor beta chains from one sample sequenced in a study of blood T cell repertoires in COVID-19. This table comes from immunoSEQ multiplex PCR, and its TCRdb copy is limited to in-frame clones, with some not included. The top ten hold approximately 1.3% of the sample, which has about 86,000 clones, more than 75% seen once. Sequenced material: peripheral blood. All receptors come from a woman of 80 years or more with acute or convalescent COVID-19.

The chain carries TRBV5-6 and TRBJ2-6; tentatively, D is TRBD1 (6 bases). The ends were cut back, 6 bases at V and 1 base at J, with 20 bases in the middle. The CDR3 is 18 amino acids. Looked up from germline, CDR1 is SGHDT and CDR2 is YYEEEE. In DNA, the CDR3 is TGTGCCAGCACTGGAGGACGACGGACAGCTTCTGGGGCCAACGTCCTGACTTTC. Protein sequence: CASTGGRRTASGANVLTF.

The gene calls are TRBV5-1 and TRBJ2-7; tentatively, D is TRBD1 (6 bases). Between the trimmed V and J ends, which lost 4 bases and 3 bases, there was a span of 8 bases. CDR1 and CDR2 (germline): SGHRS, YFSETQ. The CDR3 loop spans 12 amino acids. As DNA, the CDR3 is TGCGCCAGCAGCGCAGGGGTCTACGAGCAGTACTTC. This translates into CASSAGVYEQYF.

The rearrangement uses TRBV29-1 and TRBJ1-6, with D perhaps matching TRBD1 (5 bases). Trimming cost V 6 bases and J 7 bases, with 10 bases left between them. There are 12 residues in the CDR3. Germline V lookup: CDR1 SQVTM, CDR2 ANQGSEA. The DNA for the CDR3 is TGCAGCGTGGGAGGGGACAATTCACCCCTCCACTTT. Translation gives CSVGGDNSPLHF.

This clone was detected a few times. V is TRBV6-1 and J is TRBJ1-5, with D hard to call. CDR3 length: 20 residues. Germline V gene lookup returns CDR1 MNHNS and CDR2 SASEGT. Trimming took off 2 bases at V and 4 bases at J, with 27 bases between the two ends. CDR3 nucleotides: TGTGCCAGCAGTGAAACAATGGGAGGTTTCGGTTTGTTGGCAAATCAGCCCCAGCATTTT. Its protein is CASSETMGGFGLLANQPQHF.

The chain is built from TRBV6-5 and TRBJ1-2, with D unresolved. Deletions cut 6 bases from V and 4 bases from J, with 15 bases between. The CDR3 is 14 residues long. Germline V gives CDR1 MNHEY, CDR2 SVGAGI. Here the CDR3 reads CASRRATSSYGYTF. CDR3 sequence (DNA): TGTGCCAGCAGAAGAGCGACGAGCTCCTATGGCTACACCTTC.

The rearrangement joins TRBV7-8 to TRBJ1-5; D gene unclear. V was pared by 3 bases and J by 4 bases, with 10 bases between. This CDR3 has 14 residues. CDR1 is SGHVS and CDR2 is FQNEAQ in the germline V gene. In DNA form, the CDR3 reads TGTGCCAGCAGCTTGGGAGCCTCTAATCAGCCCCAGCATTTT. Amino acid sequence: CASSLGASNQPQHF.

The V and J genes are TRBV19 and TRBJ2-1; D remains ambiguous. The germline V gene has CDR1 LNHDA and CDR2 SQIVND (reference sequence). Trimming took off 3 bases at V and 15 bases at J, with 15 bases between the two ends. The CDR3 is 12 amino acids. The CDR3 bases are TGTGCCAGTAGTATTGGGCTAACTGAACCGTTCTTC. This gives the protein CASSIGLTEPFF.

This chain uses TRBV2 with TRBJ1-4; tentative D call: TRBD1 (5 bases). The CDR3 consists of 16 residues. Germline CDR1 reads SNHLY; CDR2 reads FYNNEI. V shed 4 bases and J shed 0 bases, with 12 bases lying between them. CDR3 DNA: TGTGCCAGCAGTGGTTTAGACAGTGCAACTAATGAAAAACTGTTTTTT. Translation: CASSGLDSATNEKLFF.

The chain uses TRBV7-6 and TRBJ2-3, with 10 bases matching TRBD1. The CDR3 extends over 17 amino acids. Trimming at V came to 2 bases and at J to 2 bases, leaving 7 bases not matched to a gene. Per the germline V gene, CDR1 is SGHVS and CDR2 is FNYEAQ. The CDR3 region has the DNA TGTGCCAGCAGCTTAAGGGACAGGGGATTTTTCACAGATACGCAGTATTTT. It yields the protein CASSLRDRGFFTDTQYF.

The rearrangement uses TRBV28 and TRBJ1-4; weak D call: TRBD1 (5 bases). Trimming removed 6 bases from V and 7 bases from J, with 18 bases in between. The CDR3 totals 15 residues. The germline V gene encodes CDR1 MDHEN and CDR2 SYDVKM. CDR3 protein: CASSPPRGGSEKLFF. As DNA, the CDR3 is TGTGCCAGCAGCCCCCCCCGCGGGGGGAGTGAAAAACTGTTTTTT.

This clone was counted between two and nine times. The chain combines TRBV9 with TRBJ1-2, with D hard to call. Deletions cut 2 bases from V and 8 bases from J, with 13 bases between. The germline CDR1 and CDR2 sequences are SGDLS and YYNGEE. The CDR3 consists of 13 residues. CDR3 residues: CASSVDGVQGYTF. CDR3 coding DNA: TGTGCCAGCAGCGTGGACGGGGTACAGGGCTACACCTTC.

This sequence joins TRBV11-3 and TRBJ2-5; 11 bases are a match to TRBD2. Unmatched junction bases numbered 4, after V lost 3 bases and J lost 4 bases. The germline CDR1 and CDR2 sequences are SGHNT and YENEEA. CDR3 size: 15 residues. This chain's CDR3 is CASSFSGGAGETQYF. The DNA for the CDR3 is TGTGCCAGCAGCTTTAGCGGGGGGGCCGGAGAGACCCAGTACTTC.

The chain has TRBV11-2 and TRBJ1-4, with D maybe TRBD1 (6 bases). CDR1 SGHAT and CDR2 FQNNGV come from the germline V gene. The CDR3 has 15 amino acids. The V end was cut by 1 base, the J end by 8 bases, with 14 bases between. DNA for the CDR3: TGTGCCAGCAGCTTAGGAGGGGGAGTGGGCGAAAAACTGTTTTTT. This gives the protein CASSLGGGVGEKLFF. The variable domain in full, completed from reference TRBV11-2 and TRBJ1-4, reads EAGVAQSPRYKIIEKRQSVAFWCNPISGHATLYWYQQILGQGPKLLIQFQNNGVVDDSQLPKDRFSAERLKGVDSTLKIQPAKLEDSAVYLCASSLGGGVGEKLFFGSGTQLSVL.

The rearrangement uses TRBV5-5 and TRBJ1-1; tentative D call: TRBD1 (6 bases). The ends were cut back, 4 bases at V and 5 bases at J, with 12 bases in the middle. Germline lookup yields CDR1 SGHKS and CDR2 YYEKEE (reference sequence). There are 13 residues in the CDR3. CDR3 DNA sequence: TGTGCCAGCAGCATGGACAGTCGGACTGAAGCTTTCTTT. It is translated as CASSMDSRTEAFF.

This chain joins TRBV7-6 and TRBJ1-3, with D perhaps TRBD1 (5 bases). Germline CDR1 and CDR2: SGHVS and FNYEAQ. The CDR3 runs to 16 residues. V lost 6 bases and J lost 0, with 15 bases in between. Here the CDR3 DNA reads TGTGCCAGCAGTAAGAGCCCGGACATCTCTGGAAACACCATATATTTT. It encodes CASSKSPDISGNTIYF.